The source of this T cell receptor beta chain is a study of PD-L1 blockade in urothelial cancer. Study background: Twenty-five of the 29 patients were men with bladder-origin urothelial cancer. Treatment start was followed by blood analysis at 3 weeks (second dose) and again at 6 weeks.

Study-level results: Clones that were tumor-associated expanded more in the blood of durable-benefit patients at 3 weeks.

Note on this clone: Its target is not known. The DNA is left out, because the CDR3 cannot be placed on it with certainty; the CDR3 is given as TCRdb lists it.

In germline, CDR1 is MDHEN, CDR2 SYDVKM. The CDR3 spans 14 amino acids, including both terminal residues. Synthetic templates analogous to TCR were spiked into all PCRs individually. Clones were sequenced by immunoSEQ multiplex PCR, and TCRdb holds only the in-frame ones, with some missing. The sample has some 87,000 clones, roughly 91% seen once. Time point denoted: pretreatment peripheral blood. The sample in question was PBMCs, obtained around atezolizumab (anti-PD-L1) treatment. This chain uses TRBV28 with TRBJ1-2. The source is a man in his sixties with urothelial cancer. CDR3 sequence: CASSVASGTGVWTF.